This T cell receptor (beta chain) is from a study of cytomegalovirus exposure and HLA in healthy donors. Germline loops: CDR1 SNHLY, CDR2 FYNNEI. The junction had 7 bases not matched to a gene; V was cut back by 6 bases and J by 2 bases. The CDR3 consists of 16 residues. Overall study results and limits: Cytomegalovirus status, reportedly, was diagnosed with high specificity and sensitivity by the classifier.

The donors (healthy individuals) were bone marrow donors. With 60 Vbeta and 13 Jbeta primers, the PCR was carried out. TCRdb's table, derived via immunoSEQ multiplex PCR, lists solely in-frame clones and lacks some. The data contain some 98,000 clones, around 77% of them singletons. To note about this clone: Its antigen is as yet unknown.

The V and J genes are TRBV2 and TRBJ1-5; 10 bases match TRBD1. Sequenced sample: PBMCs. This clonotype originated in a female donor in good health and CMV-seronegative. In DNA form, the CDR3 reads TGTGCCAGCAGCGTTGACAGGGGGCGCCGCAATCAGCCCCAGCATTTT. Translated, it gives CASSVDRGRRNQPQHF.